A single TCR beta chain is shown here with its context. Per germline, CDR1 LNHNV and CDR2 YYDKDF (reference sequence). This CDR3 has 17 residues. The V gene lost 1 base and the J gene lost 3 bases, with 15 bases spanning the gap. The data stem from a study of blood T cell repertoires in COVID-19. The data were produced by immunoSEQ multiplex PCR, yet TCRdb's version contains in-frame clones alone and is incomplete. The table has approximately 10,000 clones, over 75% seen once. This TCR came from a human donor in a cohort sampled during active COVID-19. The chain carries TRBV15 and TRBJ1-4, with D unresolved. Sequenced sample: peripheral blood. The CDR3 reads CATSRGGLPRANEKLFF. CDR3 DNA: TGTGCCACCAGCAGAGGGGGTCTGCCGCGGGCTAATGAAAAACTGTTTTTT. Supplemented by reference TRBV15 and TRBJ1-4, the full variable domain reads DAMVIQNPRYQVTQFGKPVTLSCSQTLNHNVMYWYQQKSSQAPKLLFHYYDKDFNNEADTPDNFQSRRPNTSFCFLDIRSPGLGDTAMYLCATSRGGLPRANEKLFFGSGTQLSVL.